The 6 T cell receptor beta chains given below trace back to one sample, sequenced in a study of CD8 T cells in Susac syndrome. Random-hexamer reverse transcription was applied to about 0.45 to 1 ug RNA. TCRdb reprocessed the immunoSEQ multiplex PCR reads via MiXCR and lists one record per CDR3 protein. In the table there are 170,000 or so distinct CDR3 sequences, about 96% of which are singletons. The sequenced material came from CD4+ T cells from PBMCs. These receptors were collected from a human donor with Susac syndrome.

The V gene is TRBV7-9, the J gene TRBJ1-2, with 9 bases lining up with TRBD1. Per germline, CDR1 SEHNR and CDR2 FQNEAQ (reference sequence). The trim removed 6 bases at V and 6 bases at J, leaving 8 bases unmatched. The CDR3 spans 14 residues. The CDR3, as DNA: TGTGCCAGCAGGGAGGGACAGGGAACCCATGGCTACACCTTC. Its translation is CASREGQGTHGYTF.

This rearrangement joins TRBV14 to TRBJ2-3; D remains ambiguous. The CDR3 spans 12 residues. The germline V gene has CDR1 SGHDN and CDR2 FVKESK. The germline V and J ends were trimmed by 1 base and 6 bases, with 5 bases remaining between them. The CDR3 nucleotides are TGTGCCAGCAGCCAAGTCCCCGATACGCAGTATTTT. It codes for CASSQVPDTQYF.

V and J are TRBV7-2 and TRBJ2-7, with D perhaps TRBD2 (6 bases). In germline, CDR1 is SGHTA, CDR2 FQGNSA. The V gene lost 4 bases and the J gene lost 0 bases, with 10 bases spanning the gap. The CDR3 contains 14 residues. CDR3 coding DNA: TGTGCCAGCAGCTCCGCCGGGAGCTCCTACGAGCAGTACTTC. It is translated as CASSSAGSSYEQYF. The entire variable domain, with the rest obtained from reference TRBV7-2 and TRBJ2-7, is as follows: GAGVSQSPSNKVTEKGKDVELRCDPISGHTALYWYRQSLGQGLEFLIYFQGNSAPDKSGLPSDRFSAERTGGSVSTLTIQRTQQEDSAVYLCASSSAGSSYEQYFGPGTRLTVT.

This clonotype was detected once. This chain connects TRBV7-2 to TRBJ1-6; D unclear. V was pared by 4 bases and J by 9 bases, with 10 bases between. CDR1 is SGHTA and CDR2 is FQGNSA in the germline V gene. The CDR3 is 13 amino acids. CDR3 coding DNA: TGTGCCAGCAGCTCCGCTCACCGTTCACCCCTCCACTTT. It translates to CASSSAHRSPLHF.

V and J are TRBV15 and TRBJ1-1; 8 nucleotides align to TRBD1. Unmatched junction bases numbered 6, after V lost 1 base and J lost 5 bases. This CDR3 comprises 15 residues. CDR1 and CDR2 from the germline V gene are LNHNV and YYDKDF (reference sequence). CDR3 amino acids: CATSRAYRGITEAFF. CDR3 bases: TGTGCCACCAGCAGAGCTTACAGGGGGATTACTGAAGCTTTCTTT.

The chain links TRBV9 to TRBJ1-6; no reliable D call. In germline, CDR1 is SGDLS, CDR2 YYNGEE. The CDR3 is 14 residues long. V shed 1 base and J shed 5 bases, with 7 bases lying between them. The CDR3 is CASSVKHDNSPLHF. As DNA, the CDR3 is TGTGCCAGCAGCGTAAAACATGATAATTCACCCCTCCACTTT.